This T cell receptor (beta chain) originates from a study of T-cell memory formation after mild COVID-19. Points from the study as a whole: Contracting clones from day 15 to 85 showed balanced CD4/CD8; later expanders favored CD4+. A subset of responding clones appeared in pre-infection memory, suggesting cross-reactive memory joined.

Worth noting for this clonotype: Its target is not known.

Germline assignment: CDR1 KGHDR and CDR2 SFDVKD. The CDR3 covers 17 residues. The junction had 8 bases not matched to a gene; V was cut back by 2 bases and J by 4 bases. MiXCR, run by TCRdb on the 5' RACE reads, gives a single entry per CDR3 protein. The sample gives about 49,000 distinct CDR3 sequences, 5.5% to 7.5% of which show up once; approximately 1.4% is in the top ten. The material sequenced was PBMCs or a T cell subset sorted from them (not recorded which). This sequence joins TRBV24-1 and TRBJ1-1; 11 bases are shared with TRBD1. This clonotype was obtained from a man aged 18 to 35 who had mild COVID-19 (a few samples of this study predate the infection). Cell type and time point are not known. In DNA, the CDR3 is TGTGCCACCAGTGATTGGACCGGGACAGGGGGGACCACTGAAGCTTTCTTT. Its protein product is CATSDWTGTGGTTEAFF.